This TCR beta chain comes out of a study of T cell changes during pregnancy in multiple sclerosis. Germline V gene sequence: CDR1 MNHNY, CDR2 SVGAGI (reference sequence). V was trimmed by 6 bases and J by 10 bases, leaving 6 bases between them. The CDR3 spans 9 residues. This clone was found a few times. TCRdb keeps only in-frame clones here, not all; method: immunoSEQ multiplex PCR. The sample lists tens of thousands of clones; roughly 88% were seen once. The TCR was taken from a female donor with multiple sclerosis, enrolled in a pregnancy study. Source: peripheral blood, taken in the first trimester of pregnancy. This rearrangement joins TRBV6-6 to TRBJ1-1; D ambiguous. CDR3 sequence (DNA): TGTGCCAGCAGCCCCGGAGCTTTCTTT. This encodes CASSPGAFF.